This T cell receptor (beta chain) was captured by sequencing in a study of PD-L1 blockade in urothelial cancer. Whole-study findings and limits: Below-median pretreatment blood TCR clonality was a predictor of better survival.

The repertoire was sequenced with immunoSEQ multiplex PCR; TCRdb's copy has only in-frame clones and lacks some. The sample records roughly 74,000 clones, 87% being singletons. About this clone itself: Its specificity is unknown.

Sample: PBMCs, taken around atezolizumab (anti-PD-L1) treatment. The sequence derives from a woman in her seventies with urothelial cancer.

CDR3 sequence (DNA): TGTGCCAGCAGCGAGCGTAGGGGAACTCGGACTAATGAAAAACTGTTTTTT. Translating gives CASSERRGTRTNEKLFF. The rearrangement links TRBV5-4 to TRBJ1-4; D is perhaps TRBD1 (5 bases). The CDR3 is made up of 17 amino acids. Germline V lookup: CDR1 SGHNT, CDR2 YYREEE (reference sequence). Trimming shortened V by 4 bases and J by 2 bases, and 18 bases separated the two germline ends.